These 5 T cell receptor beta chains came from one sample sequenced in a study of regulatory T cells in long-lasting Graves disease. To make TCR beta libraries, researchers used iRepertoire HTBI primers and Arm-PCR of CDR3 regions. Each CDR3 protein is one row after TCRdb ran MiXCR on the multiplex PCR reads. This sample has 360,000 or so distinct CDR3 sequences, with about a sixth found just once. The time point denotes: newly diagnosed GD, antithyroid drugs for less than 3 months. PBMCs were the source of the RNA used for TCR sequencing. The sample was also reused in another study, on T cells in Graves' hyperthyroidism and ophthalmopathy.

The specimen was peripheral blood mononuclear cells (PBMCs), collected at new diagnosis, from a patient treated with antithyroid drugs. The receptors come from a man between 40 and 49 years old with Graves disease.

This clonotype was picked up many times. The chain recombines TRBV2 with TRBJ1-1; D remains ambiguous. Germline CDR1 and CDR2: SNHLY and FYNNEI. There are 14 residues in the CDR3. V dropped 5 bases and J dropped 8 bases, with 18 bases sitting between them. The CDR3 sequence: CASSNLVSVREAFF. DNA of the CDR3: TGTGCCAGCAGTAATCTAGTTTCGGTTCGGGAAGCTTTCTTT.

The V gene is TRBV28, the J gene TRBJ1-2; no clear D. The V gene's germline CDR1 is MDHEN and CDR2 SYDVKM. The CDR3 loop spans 12 amino acids. V was cut by 8 bases and J by 7 bases, with 14 bases left in between. CDR3 sequence reads: CASGARAGGYTF. CDR3 in DNA: TGTGCCAGCGGTGCCCGGGCCGGTGGCTACACCTTC.

The J gene is TRBJ1-1, the V gene TRBV6-2 or TRBV6-3, with 7 bases identical to TRBD1. The CDR3 has 14 residues. CDR1 and CDR2 (germline): MNHEY, SVGEGT. V shed 5 bases and J 5 bases; nucleotides not matched to a gene: 8. For the CDR3, the DNA is TGTGCCAGCAGTGCGCAGGGGGGGAAAACTGAAGCTTTCTTT. Protein: CASSAQGGKTEAFF.

This clonotype was seen repeatedly, ten times or more. CDR3 region: CASSQAQNTEAFF. The CDR3 region has the DNA TGTGCCAGCAGCCAAGCCCAGAACACTGAAGCTTTCTTT. This chain links TRBV4-2 with TRBJ1-1; no clear D gene. CDR3 size: 13 residues. Trimming pared 1 base from V and 1 base from J, leaving 4 bases between. The germline V gene has CDR1 LGHNA and CDR2 YNFKEQ.

The chain combines TRBV9 with TRBJ2-5; unclear D gene. Trimming took 0 bases from V and 4 from J, leaving 7 bases between them. Germline-derived CDR1 and CDR2 are SGDLS and YYNGEE. The CDR3 extends over 13 amino acids. This chain's CDR3 is CASSVGSAETQYF. CDR3 sequence (DNA): TGTGCCAGCAGCGTAGGCAGTGCAGAGACCCAGTACTTC.